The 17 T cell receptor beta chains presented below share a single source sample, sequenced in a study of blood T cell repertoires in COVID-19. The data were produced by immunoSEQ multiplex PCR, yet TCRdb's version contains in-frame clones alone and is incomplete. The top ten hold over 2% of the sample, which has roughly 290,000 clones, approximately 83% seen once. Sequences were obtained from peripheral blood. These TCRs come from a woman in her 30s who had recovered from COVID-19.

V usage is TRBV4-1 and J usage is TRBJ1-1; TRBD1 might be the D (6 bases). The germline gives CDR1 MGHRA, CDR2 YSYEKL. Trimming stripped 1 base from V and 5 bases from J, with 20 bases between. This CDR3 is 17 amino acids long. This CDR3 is CASSQAGGRGYGTEAFF. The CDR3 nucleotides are TGCGCCAGCAGCCAAGCCGGCGGCAGGGGCTACGGGACTGAAGCTTTCTTT.

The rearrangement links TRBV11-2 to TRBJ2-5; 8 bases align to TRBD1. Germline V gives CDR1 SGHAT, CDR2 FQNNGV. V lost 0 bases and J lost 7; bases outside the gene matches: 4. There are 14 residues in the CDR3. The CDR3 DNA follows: TGTGCCAGCAGCTTAGACGGAACAGGGGGGACCCAGTACTTC. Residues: CASSLDGTGGTQYF.

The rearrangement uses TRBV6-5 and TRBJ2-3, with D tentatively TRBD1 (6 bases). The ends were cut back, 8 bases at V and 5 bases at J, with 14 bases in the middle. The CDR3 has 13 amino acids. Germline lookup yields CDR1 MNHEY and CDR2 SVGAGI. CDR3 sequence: CASETGYRDTQYF. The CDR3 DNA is TGTGCCAGCGAAACAGGGTATCGAGATACGCAGTATTTT.

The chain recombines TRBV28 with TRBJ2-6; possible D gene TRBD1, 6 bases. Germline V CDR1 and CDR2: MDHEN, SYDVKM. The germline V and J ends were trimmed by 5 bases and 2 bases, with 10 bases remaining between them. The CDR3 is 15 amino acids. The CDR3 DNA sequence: TGTGCCAGCAGTCGCCAGGGGCCTGGGGCCAACGTCCTGACTTTC. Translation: CASSRQGPGANVLTF.

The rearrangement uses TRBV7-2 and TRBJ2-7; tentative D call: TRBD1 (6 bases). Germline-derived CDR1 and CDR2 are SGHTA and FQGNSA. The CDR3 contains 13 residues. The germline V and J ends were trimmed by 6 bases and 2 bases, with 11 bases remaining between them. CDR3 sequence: CASSADSPYEQYF. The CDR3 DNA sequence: TGTGCCAGCAGTGCGGACAGCCCCTACGAGCAGTACTTC.

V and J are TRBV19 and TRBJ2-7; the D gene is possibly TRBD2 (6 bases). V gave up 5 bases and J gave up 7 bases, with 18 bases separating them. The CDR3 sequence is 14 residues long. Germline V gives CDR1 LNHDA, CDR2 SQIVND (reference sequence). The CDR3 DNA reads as TGTGCCAGTAGTCCGGCTAGCGAGGTTGGTGAGCAGTACTTC. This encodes CASSPASEVGEQYF.

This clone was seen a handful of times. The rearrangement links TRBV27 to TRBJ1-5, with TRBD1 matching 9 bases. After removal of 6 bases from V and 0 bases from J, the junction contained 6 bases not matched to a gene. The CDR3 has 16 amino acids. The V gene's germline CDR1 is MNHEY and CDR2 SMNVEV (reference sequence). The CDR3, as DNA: TGTGCCAGCAGCCTGACAGGGGGATATAGCAATCAGCCCCAGCATTTT. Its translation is CASSLTGGYSNQPQHF.

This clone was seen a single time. The CDR3 loop reads CASSLDRGTEAFF. The CDR3 DNA reads TGTGCCAGCAGCCTAGACAGGGGCACTGAAGCTTTCTTT. This rearrangement joins TRBV7-2 to TRBJ1-1; 8 nucleotides line up with TRBD1. The CDR3 runs 13 residues. CDR1 and CDR2 (germline): SGHTA, FQGNSA. Unmatched junction bases numbered 3, after V lost 5 bases and J lost 4 bases.

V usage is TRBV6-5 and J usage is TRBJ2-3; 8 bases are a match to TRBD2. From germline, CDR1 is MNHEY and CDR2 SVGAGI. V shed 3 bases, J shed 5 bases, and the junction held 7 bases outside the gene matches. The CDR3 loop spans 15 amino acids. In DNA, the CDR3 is TGTGCCAGCAGTTATACTAGCGGACTAAAAGATACGCAGTATTTT. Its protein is CASSYTSGLKDTQYF.

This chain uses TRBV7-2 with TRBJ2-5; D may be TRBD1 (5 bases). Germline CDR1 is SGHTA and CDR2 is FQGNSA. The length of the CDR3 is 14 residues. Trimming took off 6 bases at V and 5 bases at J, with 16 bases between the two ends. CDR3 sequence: CASSWGLAGETQYF. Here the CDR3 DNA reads TGTGCCAGCAGTTGGGGCCTGGCAGGGGAGACCCAGTACTTC.

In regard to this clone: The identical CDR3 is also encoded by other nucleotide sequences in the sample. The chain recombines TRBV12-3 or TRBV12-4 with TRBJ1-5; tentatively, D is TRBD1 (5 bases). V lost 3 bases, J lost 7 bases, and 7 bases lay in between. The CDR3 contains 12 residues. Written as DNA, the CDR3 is TGTGCCAGCAGTTTGGGGGGGCAGCCCCAGCATTTT. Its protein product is CASSLGGQPQHF.

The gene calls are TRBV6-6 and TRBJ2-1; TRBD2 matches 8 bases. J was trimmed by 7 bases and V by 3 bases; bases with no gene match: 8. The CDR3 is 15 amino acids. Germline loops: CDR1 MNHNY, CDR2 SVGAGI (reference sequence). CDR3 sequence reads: CASSYSAGGDNEQFF. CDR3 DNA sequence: TGTGCCAGCAGTTATTCTGCGGGAGGCGATAATGAGCAGTTCTTC.

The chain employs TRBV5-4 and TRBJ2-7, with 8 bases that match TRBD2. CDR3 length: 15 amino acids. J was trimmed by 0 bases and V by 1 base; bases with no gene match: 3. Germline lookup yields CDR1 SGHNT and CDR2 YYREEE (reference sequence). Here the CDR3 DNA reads TGTGCCAGCAGCTTGCCGGGGGGGAGCTCCTACGAGCAGTACTTC. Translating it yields CASSLPGGSSYEQYF.

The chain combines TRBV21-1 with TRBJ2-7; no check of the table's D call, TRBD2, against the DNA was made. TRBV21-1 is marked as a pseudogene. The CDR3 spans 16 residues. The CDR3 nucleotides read TGTGCCAGCAGCAAACCCCGGGTAGGTGGGTGGTACGAGCAGTACTTC. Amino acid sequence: CASSKPRVGGWYEQYF.

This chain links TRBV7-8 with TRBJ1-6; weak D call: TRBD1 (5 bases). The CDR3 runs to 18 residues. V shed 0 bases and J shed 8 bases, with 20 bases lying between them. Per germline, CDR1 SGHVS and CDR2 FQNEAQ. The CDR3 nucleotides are TGTGCCAGCAGCTTAGCATGGGGCCCCTCCCTCCGGGATTCACCCCTCCACTTT. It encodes CASSLAWGPSLRDSPLHF.

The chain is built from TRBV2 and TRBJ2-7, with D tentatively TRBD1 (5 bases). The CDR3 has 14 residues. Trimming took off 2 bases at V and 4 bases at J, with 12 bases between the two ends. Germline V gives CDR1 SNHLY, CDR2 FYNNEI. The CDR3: CASSETRQGYEQYF. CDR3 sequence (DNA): TGTGCCAGCAGTGAAACGAGGCAGGGTTACGAGCAGTACTTC.

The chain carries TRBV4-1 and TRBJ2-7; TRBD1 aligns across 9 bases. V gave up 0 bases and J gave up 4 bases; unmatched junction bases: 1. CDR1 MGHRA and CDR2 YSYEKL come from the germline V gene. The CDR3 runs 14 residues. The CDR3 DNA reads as TGCGCCAGCAGCCAAGAGGACAGGGGATACGAGCAGTACTTC. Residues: CASSQEDRGYEQYF.